This TCR beta chain was documented in a study of shared clonotypes between healthy human individuals. Produced via immunoSEQ multiplex PCR; TCRdb's table is partial and in-frame only. The table lists approximately 350,000 clones, around 96% of them singletons, with less than 0.35% in the top ten. V was pared by 2 bases and J by 3 bases, with 13 bases between. This CDR3 contains 15 residues. Germline-derived CDR1 and CDR2 are MDHEN and SYDVKM. The chain is built from TRBV28 and TRBJ1-1; D is undetermined. Input material: memory CD8+ T cells sorted from blood. This sample's subset: CD45RO+ cells pooled with CCR7-negative TemRA cells. This TCR was sampled from a man under 40 in good health. This chain's CDR3 is CASSLGVVGDTEAFF. The CDR3 nucleotides read TGTGCCAGCAGTTTAGGGGTCGTGGGAGACACTGAAGCTTTCTTT.